This TCR beta chain was retrieved from a study of CD8 T cells in Susac syndrome. Trimming took 0 bases from V and 8 from J, leaving 5 bases between them. This CDR3 is 13 amino acids long. Roughly 0.5 to 1 ug RNA was reverse transcribed with random hexamers. By means of immunoSEQ multiplex PCR, TCR beta CDR3 spanning 54 Vbeta and 13 Jbeta underwent amplification. TCRdb reanalysed the immunoSEQ multiplex PCR reads using MiXCR and keeps one entry per CDR3 protein. The top ten clones hold less than 0.08% of a sample with 250,000 to 350,000 distinct CDR3 sequences, about 91% of them seen once. TEMRA cells were FACS-enriched, while CD8+ and CD4+ T cells were negatively isolated.

V usage is TRBV12-3 or TRBV12-4 and J usage is TRBJ1-6; D not resolved. The sequence was collected from a human donor with multiple sclerosis. The sample taken for sequencing was CD4+ T cells from PBMCs. CDR3 protein: CASSLASDSPLHF. The CDR3 coding sequence is TGTGCCAGCAGTTTAGCCTCAGATTCACCCCTCCACTTT.